The 16 T cell receptor beta chains given below trace back to one sample, sequenced in a study of T cell repertoires in cytomegalovirus infection. These receptors' targets are unknown. From the reads, TCRdb called clonotypes with MiXCR, one entry per CDR3 protein. The table records around 540,000 distinct CDR3 sequences, 25% to 35% of them present only once. The sample was cultured PBMCs, taken from culture after CMV antigen stimulation. The receptors stem from a human donor in good health (CMV status not recorded). Some clones in this sample may be carry-over from other donors' samples.

As DNA, the CDR3 is TGTGCCAGCAGTTTAGGAGGGAGGGCCGCTGAAGCTTTCTTT. Protein: CASSLGGRAAEAFF. The V gene is TRBV28, the J gene TRBJ1-1; D unclear. Germline assignment: CDR1 MDHEN and CDR2 SYDVKM. Trimming removed 2 bases at V and 6 bases at J, with 13 bases between. The CDR3 runs to 14 residues.

The chain recombines TRBV6-1 with TRBJ1-3; D is ambiguous. V was cut by 1 base and J by 3 bases, with 16 bases left in between. The CDR3 has 17 amino acids. Germline CDR1 and CDR2: MNHNS and SASEGT. The CDR3 DNA follows: TGTGCCAGCAGTGAAGGACGAAGTCCCCCCTTTGGAAACACCATATATTTT. Protein: CASSEGRSPPFGNTIYF.

This clonotype turned up a few times. The CDR3 region is CASSHGTGGLRNYGYTF. CDR3 DNA: TGTGCCAGCAGCCATGGGACAGGGGGTCTCCGTAACTATGGCTACACCTTC. This chain connects TRBV7-6 to TRBJ1-2; 11 bases map to TRBD1. The CDR3 is 17 amino acids. Germline V gives CDR1 SGHVS, CDR2 FNYEAQ. V lost 5 bases to trimming and J lost 1 base; unmatched junction nucleotides: 9.

The rearrangement joins TRBV7-2 to TRBJ1-2, with TRBD1 as a possible D gene (5 bases). Trimming pared 3 bases from V and 2 bases from J, leaving 16 bases between. The CDR3 is 16 amino acids. Germline V CDR1 and CDR2: SGHTA, FQGNSA. CDR3: CASSLTLSGHNYGYTF. The CDR3 coding sequence is TGTGCCAGCAGCTTGACTCTCTCGGGGCACAACTATGGCTACACCTTC.

The chain joins TRBV4-1 to TRBJ1-5, with D perhaps matching TRBD1 (6 bases). The CDR3 loop spans 16 amino acids. V was trimmed by 3 bases and J by 3 bases, leaving 15 bases between them. Germline loops: CDR1 MGHRA, CDR2 YSYEKL. The CDR3: CASSHISGQYNQPQHF. DNA for the CDR3: TGCGCCAGCAGCCACATATCCGGACAGTACAATCAGCCCCAGCATTTT.

This chain joins TRBV19 and TRBJ2-1; D may match TRBD1 or TRBD2 (5 bases each). This CDR3 spans 15 amino acids. The V end lost 1 base, the J end lost 10 bases, and 17 bases lay between the germline ends. The germline V gene encodes CDR1 LNHDA and CDR2 SQIVND (reference sequence). The CDR3 loop is CASSIVGTLDSEQFF. CDR3 DNA: TGTGCCAGTAGTATAGTTGGGACCTTGGATTCGGAGCAGTTCTTC.

V is TRBV7-2 and J is TRBJ2-7; D is uncertain. Between the trimmed V and J ends, which lost 1 base and 3 bases, there was a span of 13 bases. Germline-derived CDR1 and CDR2 are SGHTA and FQGNSA. CDR3 size: 15 residues. The CDR3 protein is CASSLGVGPNYEQYV. The CDR3 nucleotides are TGTGCCAGCAGCTTAGGGGTTGGCCCCAACTACGAGCAGTACGTC.

The chain joins TRBV5-4 to TRBJ1-4, with TRBD1 as a possible D gene (5 bases). V lost 1 base, J lost 0 bases, and 13 bases lay in between. Germline assignment: CDR1 SGHNT and CDR2 YYREEE (reference sequence). The CDR3 runs to 17 residues. The CDR3 DNA sequence: TGTGCCAGCAGCTTGTCAGACAGATTTACAACTAATGAAAAACTGTTTTTT. It translates to CASSLSDRFTTNEKLFF.

This clonotype came up a few times. This chain connects TRBV6-2 or TRBV6-3 to TRBJ2-7, with D unclear. Germline V gene sequence: CDR1 MNHEY, CDR2 SVGEGT. The V gene lost 5 bases and the J gene lost 4 bases, with 21 bases spanning the gap. The length of the CDR3 is 16 residues. This CDR3 is CASSDDPPAVLYEQYF. The CDR3, as DNA: TGTGCCAGCAGTGATGACCCCCCAGCCGTCTTATACGAGCAGTACTTC.

The genes are TRBV7-2 and TRBJ1-5; 10 bases align to TRBD1. The CDR3 contains 15 residues. Germline V lookup: CDR1 SGHTA, CDR2 FQGNSA. Trimming removed 4 bases from V and 4 bases from J; junction bases left unmatched: 4. The CDR3 nucleotides are TGTGCCAGCAGCTGGGCGGACAGGGGGAATCAGCCCCAGCATTTT. Amino acids: CASSWADRGNQPQHF.

The sample holds a few counts of this clonotype. V is TRBV28 and J is TRBJ2-1; no clear D. Germline CDR1 is MDHEN and CDR2 is SYDVKM. The CDR3 spans 15 residues. Trimming left V 5 bases short and J 0 bases short, with 11 bases between. CDR3 amino acids: CASSITARSYNEQFF. CDR3 nucleotides: TGTGCCAGCAGTATAACAGCCCGCTCCTACAATGAGCAGTTCTTC.

V usage is TRBV7-8 and J usage is TRBJ2-1, with 7 bases fitting TRBD2. The V and J ends lost 1 base and 1 base, in that order; junction bases with no gene match: 7. CDR3 size: 17 residues. Germline CDR1 is SGHVS and CDR2 is FQNEAQ. Here the CDR3 DNA reads TGTGCCAGCAGCTTAGTAGGCGGGAGAACATCCTACAATGAGCAGTTCTTC. Amino acid sequence: CASSLVGGRTSYNEQFF.

The V gene is TRBV2, the J gene TRBJ1-1; TRBD1 matches 9 bases. The germline CDR1 and CDR2 sequences are SNHLY and FYNNEI. The CDR3 contains 12 residues. The junction had 4 bases not matched to a gene; V was cut back by 4 bases and J by 10 bases. In nucleotides, the CDR3 is TGTGCCAGCAGTGTTCAGGACAGGGGAGCTTTCTTT. It specifies CASSVQDRGAFF.

This clonotype occurred a few times. The rearrangement links TRBV5-6 to TRBJ1-1; unclear D gene. The CDR3 loop spans 13 amino acids. CDR1 and CDR2 from the germline V gene are SGHDT and YYEEEE. The V and J ends lost 2 bases and 4 bases respectively, with 9 bases between them. CDR3 protein: CASSFLVGTEAFF. The DNA of the CDR3 is TGTGCCAGCAGCTTCCTGGTAGGCACTGAAGCTTTCTTT.

This clonotype was seen at least ten times. The J gene is TRBJ2-1, the V gene TRBV7-2; perhaps TRBD2 as D (6 bases). The germline V gene encodes CDR1 SGHTA and CDR2 FQGNSA. V dropped 3 bases and J dropped 7 bases, with 13 bases sitting between them. The CDR3 has 14 amino acids. CDR3 loop: CASSLGGSENEQFF. In DNA form, the CDR3 reads TGTGCCAGCAGCTTGGGGGGATCGGAGAATGAGCAGTTCTTC. Full variable domain (remainder filled in from reference TRBV7-2 and TRBJ2-1): GAGVSQSPSNKVTEKGKDVELRCDPISGHTALYWYRQSLGQGLEFLIYFQGNSAPDKSGLPSDRFSAERTGGSVSTLTIQRTQQEDSAVYLCASSLGGSENEQFFGPGTRLTVL.

The CDR3 region is CASSPFGNTNTGELFF. CDR3 sequence (DNA): TGCGCCAGCAGCCCCTTTGGAAATACGAACACCGGGGAGCTGTTTTTT. V gene TRBV4-3 combines with J gene TRBJ2-2; D is unclear. CDR1 is LGHNA and CDR2 is YSLEER in the germline V gene. Trimming removed 4 bases from V and 0 bases from J, with 12 bases in between. This CDR3 contains 16 residues.